The 31 T cell receptor beta chains presented below share a single source sample, sequenced in a study of shared clonotypes between healthy human individuals. Assay used: immunoSEQ multiplex PCR; TCRdb lists only in-frame clones, some missing. The data contain around 550,000 clones, 96% of them seen just once; the ten biggest clones take up approximately 0.06%. Sequenced input: naive CD4+ T cells sorted from blood. The subset: CD45RA+ positively selected. The receptors were sampled from a woman aged 30 to 39 in good health.

The chain joins TRBV30 to TRBJ1-5; 8 positions match TRBD1. Germline CDR1 reads GTSNPN; CDR2 reads SVGIG (reference sequence). The CDR3 is 13 residues long. Trimming cost V 6 bases and J 3 bases; bases outside gene matches: 4. DNA of the CDR3: TGTGCCTGTGGACAGGGAAACAATCAGCCCCAGCATTTT. It encodes CACGQGNNQPQHF.

J is TRBJ2-3 and V is TRBV29-1; D is ambiguous. The CDR3 is 12 residues long. V gave up 3 bases and J gave up 4 bases, with 8 bases separating them. Germline V CDR1 and CDR2: SQVTM, ANQGSEA. CDR3 loop: CSVETRPDTQYF. For the CDR3, the DNA is TGCAGCGTTGAGACCCGCCCAGATACGCAGTATTTT.

The V gene is TRBV15, the J gene TRBJ2-3; no firm D call. Per the germline V gene, CDR1 is LNHNV and CDR2 is YYDKDF (reference sequence). The CDR3 runs 12 residues. V was trimmed by 1 base and J by 2 bases, leaving 1 base between them. DNA of the CDR3: TGTGCCACCAGCAGAGTCACAGATACGCAGTATTTT. The encoded protein is CATSRVTDTQYF.

The V call is TRBV23-1, the J call TRBJ1-5; the D gene is possibly TRBD1 (6 bases). TRBV23-1 is noted as an ORF with a role that remains uncertain. The germline V and J ends were trimmed by 2 bases and 4 bases, with 18 bases remaining between them. The CDR3 consists of 17 residues. CDR3 nucleotide sequence: TGCGCCAGCAGTCAAAGGTTCTCAAGGGACAAAAATCAGCCCCAGCATTTT. It is translated as CASSQRFSRDKNQPQHF.

V is TRBV7-3 and J is TRBJ1-1; the D gene is possibly TRBD1 (5 bases). Deletions cut 4 bases from V and 9 bases from J, with 12 bases between. The CDR3 spans 12 residues. CDR1 and CDR2 from the germline V gene are SGHTA and FQGTGA. The CDR3 region has the DNA TGTGCCAGCAGCTCCCGGGAGGGACAAGCTTTCTTT. This encodes CASSSREGQAFF.

The rearrangement uses TRBV10-3 and TRBJ2-7; 7 bases match TRBD1. With V trimmed by 7 bases and J by 2 bases, 14 bases remained unmatched. The CDR3 is 16 residues long. The germline gives CDR1 ENHRY, CDR2 SYGVKD. The CDR3 spells CAIKSSGATGTYEQYF. CDR3 nucleotide sequence: TGTGCCATCAAGTCGTCCGGCGCGACAGGGACCTACGAGCAGTACTTC.

The J gene is TRBJ2-3, the V gene TRBV27; D may correspond to TRBD1 or TRBD2 (5 bases each). Germline CDR1 MNHEY, CDR2 SMNVEV (reference sequence). V was cut by 6 bases and J by 5 bases, with 12 bases left in between. This CDR3 has 13 residues. CDR3 sequence (DNA): TGTGCCAGCAGCCCTCTGGGGGTAGATACGCAGTATTTT. Its translation: CASSPLGVDTQYF.

The CDR3 DNA reads TGTGCCAGCAGTTACTCGGGCGGGAGGGGGGTCGAGACCCAGTACTTC. Amino acids: CASSYSGGRGVETQYF. The rearrangement joins TRBV6-5 to TRBJ2-5; TRBD2 matches 9 bases. Unmatched junction bases numbered 7, after V lost 0 bases and J lost 5 bases. This CDR3 comprises 16 residues. CDR1 MNHEY and CDR2 SVGAGI come from the germline V gene.

The chain carries TRBV28 and TRBJ1-2, with TRBD1 matching over 8 bases. After removal of 5 bases from V and 8 bases from J, the junction contained 13 bases not matched to a gene. CDR3 length equals 15 residues. The germline V gene has CDR1 MDHEN and CDR2 SYDVKM. CDR3: CASSNGQGSVGGYTF. CDR3 nucleotide sequence: TGTGCCAGCAGTAATGGACAGGGATCTGTAGGGGGCTACACCTTC.

This clone was recorded only once. The gene calls are TRBV28 and TRBJ2-1; 9 bases fit TRBD1. The ends lost 7 bases at V and 6 bases at J; junction bases unmatched: 7. CDR1 is MDHEN and CDR2 is SYDVKM in the germline V gene. There are 14 residues in the CDR3. Here the CDR3 reads CASKRQGGGNEQFF. The CDR3 nucleotides are TGTGCCAGCAAACGACAGGGGGGAGGCAATGAGCAGTTCTTC.

This chain links TRBV5-1 with TRBJ2-1, with D perhaps TRBD1 (5 bases). The CDR3 contains 15 residues. V lost 4 bases to trimming and J lost 3 bases, with 14 bases between them. The germline gives CDR1 SGHRS, CDR2 YFSETQ. CDR3 in DNA: TGCGCCAGCAGCGGGGCTGGAAATGTCTACAATGAGCAGTTCTTC. Its translation: CASSGAGNVYNEQFF.

The chain is built from TRBV7-9 and TRBJ2-3; D is possibly TRBD1 (6 bases). Trimming took 0 bases from V and 5 from J, leaving 9 bases between them. Germline V gives CDR1 SEHNR, CDR2 FQNEAQ (reference sequence). This CDR3 has 14 amino acids. Here the CDR3 reads CASSLAEGGDTQYF. As DNA, the CDR3 is TGTGCCAGCAGCTTAGCGGAAGGGGGAGATACGCAGTATTTT. Complete variable domain (other parts from reference TRBV7-9 and TRBJ2-3): DTGVSQNPRHKITKRGQNVTFRCDPISEHNRLYWYRQTLGQGPEFLTYFQNEAQLEKSRLLSDRFSAERPKGSFSTLEIQRTEQGDSAMYLCASSLAEGGDTQYFGPGTRLTVL.

This clone was seen just once. V gene TRBV28 combines with J gene TRBJ2-5; 11 positions match TRBD1. Germline CDR1 MDHEN, CDR2 SYDVKM. V trimming: 6 bases; J trimming: 4 bases; junction bases outside the gene matches: 7. This CDR3 contains 15 residues. The chain's CDR3 is CASSYRDRGSETQYF. The CDR3, as DNA: TGTGCCAGCAGCTACCGGGACAGGGGGTCAGAGACCCAGTACTTC.

The J gene is TRBJ2-7, the V gene TRBV5-1; 8 nucleotides match TRBD1. Germline assignment: CDR1 SGHRS and CDR2 YFSETQ. The V gene end was trimmed by 4 bases and the J gene end by 6 bases; junction bases not matched to a gene: 12. CDR3 length: 15 amino acids. The CDR3 loop reads CASSPGTRGQGEQYF. The DNA of the CDR3 is TGCGCCAGCAGCCCGGGGACCAGGGGGCAGGGCGAGCAGTACTTC. The full variable domain, its missing parts supplied by reference TRBV5-1 and TRBJ2-7, is KAGVTQTPRYLIKTRGQQVTLSCSPISGHRSVSWYQQTPGQGLQFLFEYFSETQRNKGNFPGRFSGRQFSNSRSEMNVSTLELGDSALYLCASSPGTRGQGEQYFGPGTRLTVT.

The V and J genes are TRBV7-6 and TRBJ2-1; 7 nucleotides match TRBD2. CDR1 and CDR2 from the germline V gene are SGHVS and FNYEAQ. J gave up 6 bases and V 5 bases, and 16 bases lay outside the gene matches. The CDR3 runs to 17 residues. DNA of the CDR3: TGTGCCAGCAGCCTCTTCACACGCGGGAGCTCCCCCAATGAGCAGTTCTTC. As protein: CASSLFTRGSSPNEQFF. Drawing the rest from reference TRBV7-6 and TRBJ2-1, the complete variable domain is GAGVSQSPRYKVTKRGQDVALRCDPISGHVSLYWYRQALGQGPEFLTYFNYEAQQDKSGLPNDRFSAERPEGSISTLTIQRTEQRDSAMYRCASSLFTRGSSPNEQFFGPGTRLTVL.

The chain employs TRBV10-3 and TRBJ1-2; TRBD1 might be the D (5 bases). V was shortened by 10 bases and J by 3 bases, with 15 bases between the two germline ends. This CDR3 is 13 amino acids long. Germline assignment: CDR1 ENHRY and CDR2 SYGVKD. CDR3 region: CATSPDSYYGYTF. The CDR3 DNA reads as TGTGCCACCTCCCCCGACAGTTACTATGGCTACACCTTC.

The chain is built from TRBV7-2 and TRBJ1-2; D is unresolved. Trimming left V 1 base short and J 4 bases short, with 10 bases between. Germline V gives CDR1 SGHTA, CDR2 FQGNSA. This CDR3 is 14 amino acids long. The CDR3 sequence: CASSLDRAGYGYTF. The DNA of the CDR3 is TGTGCCAGCAGCTTAGACCGGGCGGGCTATGGCTACACCTTC. The full variable domain, rest sourced from reference TRBV7-2 and TRBJ1-2, is GAGVSQSPSNKVTEKGKDVELRCDPISGHTALYWYRQSLGQGLEFLIYFQGNSAPDKSGLPSDRFSAERTGGSVSTLTIQRTQQEDSAVYLCASSLDRAGYGYTFGSGTRLTVV.

The CDR3 spells CASSPGIDTGELFF. As DNA, the CDR3 is TGTGCCAGCAGCCCCGGAATCGACACCGGGGAGCTGTTTTTT. The chain carries TRBV5-6 and TRBJ2-2; D unclear. Germline V gene sequence: CDR1 SGHDT, CDR2 YYEEEE. V lost 4 bases and J 3 bases, leaving 10 bases between the germline ends. The CDR3 covers 14 residues.

This chain connects TRBV29-1 to TRBJ1-1; D is unresolved. V was clipped by 6 bases and J by 7 bases, with 15 bases between them. The CDR3 contains 12 residues. CDR1 and CDR2 from the germline V gene are SQVTM and ANQGSEA. CDR3 nucleotides: TGCAGCGTCGAGCGGTCCGGGATTGAAGCTTTCTTT. Translating gives CSVERSGIEAFF.

The chain is built from TRBV4-2 and TRBJ2-7; D is possibly TRBD2 (5 bases). Germline V gene lookup returns CDR1 LGHNA and CDR2 YNFKEQ. The V end was cut by 0 bases, the J end by 0 bases, with 9 bases between. This CDR3 contains 15 residues. CDR3 bases: TGTGCCAGCAGCCAAGAAATTAGCGTCTCCTACGAGCAGTACTTC. Its translation is CASSQEISVSYEQYF.

This chain links TRBV9 with TRBJ2-1; D is unclear. This CDR3 region has 15 residues. V lost 3 bases and J lost 0, with 10 bases in between. CDR1 and CDR2 (germline): SGDLS, YYNGEE. Written as DNA, the CDR3 is TGTGCCAGCAGCGACCCGAGTAGCTCCTACAATGAGCAGTTCTTC. It is translated as CASSDPSSSYNEQFF. The full variable domain, in which reference TRBV9 and TRBJ2-1 provide the parts outside the CDR3, is DSGVTQTPKHLITATGQRVTLRCSPRSGDLSVYWYQQSLDQGLQFLIQYYNGEERAKGNILERFSAQQFPDLHSELNLSSLELGDSALYFCASSDPSSSYNEQFFGPGTRLTVL.

The chain joins TRBV6-1 to TRBJ2-7; D not certain. CDR1 is MNHNS and CDR2 is SASEGT in the germline V gene. The CDR3 contains 14 residues. V was cut by 4 bases and J by 2 bases, with 12 bases left in between. The CDR3: CASSGAVLTYEQYF. The CDR3 coding sequence is TGTGCCAGCAGTGGGGCGGTTCTGACCTACGAGCAGTACTTC.

The rearrangement uses TRBV7-9 and TRBJ2-7; D gene uncertain. The V end lost 4 bases, the J end lost 1 base, and 14 bases lay between the germline ends. The germline V gene encodes CDR1 SEHNR and CDR2 FQNEAQ (reference sequence). The CDR3 consists of 15 residues. The CDR3 loop reads CASSSLGKGSYEQYF. The CDR3 DNA is TGTGCCAGCAGCTCCTTGGGGAAGGGTTCCTACGAGCAGTACTTC.

The gene calls are TRBV18 and TRBJ1-5; D perhaps matches TRBD1 (6 bases). Trimming removed 3 bases from V and 4 bases from J, with 13 bases in between. Germline lookup yields CDR1 KGHSH and CDR2 LQKENI. The CDR3 consists of 15 residues. CDR3 coding DNA: TGTGCCAGCTCACCGACAGGATCAGGGAATCAGCCCCAGCATTTT. Protein product: CASSPTGSGNQPQHF. Together with reference TRBV18 and TRBJ1-5, the CDR3 gives the full variable domain: NAGVMQNPRHLVRRRGQEARLRCSPMKGHSHVYWYRQLPEEGLKFMVYLQKENIIDESGMPKERFSAEFPKEGPSILRIQQVVRGDSAAYFCASSPTGSGNQPQHFGDGTRLSIL.

The sample holds one count of this clone. DNA of the CDR3: TGCACCAGCAGCCAGAGGGCCAGCGGGTCGAACACCGGGGAGCTGTTTTTT. It yields the protein CTSSQRASGSNTGELFF. The chain combines TRBV1 with TRBJ2-2; TRBD2 is taken as the D call from the table, unchecked against the DNA. TRBV1 is a pseudogene locus. This CDR3 is 17 amino acids long.

The chain carries TRBV7-6 and TRBJ2-7; maybe TRBD2 (6 bases). The V gene lost 5 bases and the J gene lost 1 base, with 15 bases spanning the gap. The CDR3 is 15 amino acids. The germline gives CDR1 SGHVS, CDR2 FNYEAQ. The CDR3, as DNA: TGTGCCAGCAGCCCCGTTGTCGGGAGTTCCTACGAGCAGTACTTC. This codes for CASSPVVGSSYEQYF.

J is TRBJ1-1 and V is TRBV5-1; D possibly corresponds to TRBD1 (5 bases). This CDR3 is built from 14 residues. Between the trimmed V and J ends, which lost 6 bases and 0 bases, there was a span of 12 bases. The germline CDR1 and CDR2 sequences are SGHRS and YFSETQ. In nucleotides, the CDR3 is TGCGCCAGCATAAGGGACGGGCTGAACACTGAAGCTTTCTTT. Translated, it gives CASIRDGLNTEAFF.

This chain joins TRBV10-3 and TRBJ2-4; D may be TRBD1 or TRBD2 (5 bases each). Germline CDR1 and CDR2: ENHRY and SYGVKD. The CDR3 spans 16 residues. V was clipped by 6 bases and J by 2 bases, with 17 bases between them. DNA of the CDR3: TGTGCCATCAGGGAAGACCTTGGGACCCCCAAAAACATTCAGTACTTC. Protein sequence: CAIREDLGTPKNIQYF.

The gene calls are TRBV11-2 and TRBJ2-5; 7 positions match TRBD2. The J call may be faulty, since TRBJ2-7 better matches the DNA end. There are 14 residues in the CDR3. Germline V gives CDR1 SGHAT, CDR2 FQNNGV. The CDR3 DNA reads as TGTGCCAGCAGCTTACAGCGGGATGCCTACGAGCAGTACTTC. Its protein product is CASSLQRDAYEQYF.

The CDR3 here is CAWSVKTRIYNEQFF. CDR3 nucleotides: TGTGCCTGGAGTGTGAAGACACGAATCTACAATGAGCAGTTCTTC. V usage is TRBV30 and J usage is TRBJ2-1; no firm D call. Germline CDR1 is GTSNPN and CDR2 is SVGIG (reference sequence). This CDR3 comprises 15 residues. Trimming left V 0 bases short and J 3 bases short, with 12 bases between.

The CDR3 nucleotides read TGTGCCAGCAGCTTAGGTTCACAGGGGGCTTTTAACTATGGCTACACCTTC. It specifies CASSLGSQGAFNYGYTF. The chain employs TRBV7-2 and TRBJ1-2; the match to TRBD1 covers 9 bases. The ends lost 1 base at V and 1 base at J; junction bases unmatched: 7. The CDR3 is made up of 17 amino acids. Germline V lookup: CDR1 SGHTA, CDR2 FQGNSA.